Shown below are 10 T cell receptor beta chains from a single sample sequenced in a study of blood T cell repertoires in COVID-19 (dated by TCRdb to the early 2020s). Preparation of the library involved the immunoSEQ multiplex PCR assay. TCRdb stores this immuneACCESS table with in-frame sequences only. Part of the clones is absent; in the studies checked, under half of the shortfall reflects unresolved V genes, and no reason is known for the rest. The sample contains around 200,000 clones, approximately 90% of them found a single time. The top ten hold over 4.5% of the sample. The sequenced sample was peripheral blood. These receptor sequences come from an elderly man with acute or convalescent COVID-19.

This clone was counted a few times. This specimen includes other DNA sequences encoding the same CDR3. V is TRBV7-2 and J is TRBJ2-5; D might be TRBD1 (6 bases). Germline CDR1 SGHTA, CDR2 FQGNSA. CDR3 length: 13 residues. V was cut by 10 bases and J by 1 base, with 13 bases left in between. The CDR3 sequence is CATQGTLQETQYF. The CDR3 nucleotides are TGTGCCACCCAGGGGACCCTCCAAGAGACCCAGTACTTC.

The V and J genes are TRBV9 and TRBJ2-3; D possibly corresponds to TRBD2 (6 bases). The V and J ends lost 3 bases and 3 bases respectively, with 26 bases between them. Germline loops: CDR1 SGDLS, CDR2 YYNGEE. This CDR3 spans 19 amino acids. In DNA form, the CDR3 reads TGTGCCAGCAGCGCGCCATCGGGACTGCAAGAGGTTCATACAGATACGCAGTATTTT. Encoded protein: CASSAPSGLQEVHTDTQYF.

The chain recombines TRBV6-5 with TRBJ1-2; the match to TRBD1 covers 8 bases. CDR3 length equals 13 residues. J lost 6 bases, V lost 8 bases, and 8 bases had no gene match. The germline CDR1 and CDR2 sequences are MNHEY and SVGAGI. CDR3 loop: CASGKDRVNGYTF. CDR3 sequence (DNA): TGTGCCAGCGGGAAGGACAGGGTGAATGGCTACACCTTC.

The rearrangement joins TRBV5-5 to TRBJ2-1, with 7 bases identical to TRBD2. CDR1 SGHKS and CDR2 YYEKEE come from the germline V gene (reference sequence). The CDR3 is made up of 17 amino acids. With V trimmed by 4 bases and J by 0 bases, 10 bases remained unmatched. CDR3 in amino acids: CASSATSARSSYNEQFF. CDR3 coding DNA: TGTGCCAGCAGCGCAACTAGCGCAAGAAGCTCCTACAATGAGCAGTTCTTC. Drawing the rest from reference TRBV5-5 and TRBJ2-1, the complete variable domain is DAGVTQSPTHLIKTRGQQVTLRCSPISGHKSVSWYQQVLGQGPQFIFQYYEKEERGRGNFPDRFSARQFPNYSSELNVNALLLGDSALYLCASSATSARSSYNEQFFGPGTRLTVL.

The J gene is TRBJ2-1, the V gene TRBV6-6, with 12 nucleotides matching TRBD2. The CDR3 has 15 amino acids. With V trimmed by 2 bases and J by 6 bases, 2 bases remained unmatched. Per germline, CDR1 MNHNY and CDR2 SVGAGI (reference sequence). Here the CDR3 reads CASSYVTSGGNEQFF. CDR3 DNA sequence: TGTGCCAGCAGTTACGTGACTAGCGGGGGCAATGAGCAGTTCTTC.

The chain recombines TRBV27 with TRBJ1-1; D unclear. V was pared by 0 bases and J by 1 base, with 6 bases between. The germline V gene has CDR1 MNHEY and CDR2 SMNVEV (reference sequence). The CDR3 length is 14 residues. DNA for the CDR3: TGTGCCAGCAGTTTATCGAACAGGAACACTGAAGCTTTCTTT. Protein: CASSLSNRNTEAFF.

The chain couples TRBV11-1 to TRBJ1-6, with 7 nucleotides matching TRBD1. Losses at the gene ends were 7 bases for V and 8 bases for J; bases not matched to a gene: 8. Germline V gene lookup returns CDR1 SGHAT and CDR2 FQDESV (reference sequence). This CDR3 region has 14 residues. CDR3 DNA: TGTGCCAGCACCTCGGGGACAGCTTATTCACCCCTCCACTTT. Translated: CASTSGTAYSPLHF.

The chain employs TRBV5-6 and TRBJ1-2; a weak D match, TRBD1 (5 bases). Germline V lookup: CDR1 SGHDT, CDR2 YYEEEE. V lost 9 bases and J lost 3, with 24 bases in between. This CDR3 is 16 amino acids long. As DNA, the CDR3 is TGTGCCACTTCACACTTGCAGGGTGAGGCCGACTATGGCTACACCTTC. This sequence encodes CATSHLQGEADYGYTF.

This clone has only a few counts. The chain has TRBV5-4 and TRBJ2-7; TRBD1 might be the D (6 bases). The length of the CDR3 is 14 residues. The V end was cut by 4 bases, the J end by 2 bases, with 13 bases between. Germline V gene lookup returns CDR1 SGHNT and CDR2 YYREEE (reference sequence). CDR3 DNA: TGTGCCAGCAGCCGAGGGACATTAGCCTACGAGCAGTACTTC. Translated: CASSRGTLAYEQYF.

The rearrangement links TRBV9 to TRBJ2-5, with TRBD2 as a possible D gene (6 bases). The V and J ends lost 0 bases and 0 bases respectively, with 9 bases between them. Germline V gene data show CDR1 as SGDLS and CDR2 as YYNGEE. The CDR3 is 15 residues long. The CDR3 coding sequence is TGTGCCAGCAGCGTAGCGGGAGAGAACCAAGAGACCCAGTACTTC. Amino acids: CASSVAGENQETQYF.